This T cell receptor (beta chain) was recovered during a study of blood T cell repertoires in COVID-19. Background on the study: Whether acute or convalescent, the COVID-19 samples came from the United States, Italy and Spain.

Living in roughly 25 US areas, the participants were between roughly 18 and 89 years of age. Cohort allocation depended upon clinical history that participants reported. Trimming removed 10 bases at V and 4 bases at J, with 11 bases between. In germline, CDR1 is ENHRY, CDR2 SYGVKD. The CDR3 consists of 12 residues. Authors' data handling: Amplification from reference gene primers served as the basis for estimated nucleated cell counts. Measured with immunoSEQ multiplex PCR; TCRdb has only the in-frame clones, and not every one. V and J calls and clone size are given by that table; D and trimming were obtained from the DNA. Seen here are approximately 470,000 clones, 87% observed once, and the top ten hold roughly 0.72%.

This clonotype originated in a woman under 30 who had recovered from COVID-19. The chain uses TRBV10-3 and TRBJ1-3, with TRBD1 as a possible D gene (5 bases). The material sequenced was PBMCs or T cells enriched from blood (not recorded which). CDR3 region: CASREGGNTIYF. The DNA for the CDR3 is TGTGCCAGCAGGGAGGGCGGAAACACCATATATTTT.